Included here is one TCR beta chain sequence, with context. The sample is drawn from a study of blood T cell repertoires in COVID-19. Turning to the study itself: Some COVID-19 samples were acute and others convalescent; all came from the United States, Italy and Spain. Nucleic acid was either cDNA or gDNA, and it came from T cells, B-cell-depleted T cells, or PBMCs.

In the original processing: By means of reference gene primer amplification, nucleated cell counts were estimated. Method: immunoSEQ multiplex PCR; TCRdb's copy keeps in-frame clones and lacks some. V, J and clone size reflect that table, while D and trimming were determined from the DNA. The table records 200,000 to 250,000 clones, approximately 88% of them present only once. The source of this sequence is a man in his sixties who had recovered from COVID-19. The material sequenced was peripheral blood.

CDR3: CASSRGLAGGPGRTDTQYF. The CDR3 DNA reads as TGTGCCAGCAGCCGGGGACTAGCGGGGGGGCCAGGCAGAACAGATACGCAGTATTTT. This chain uses TRBV4-2 with TRBJ2-3; 16 nucleotides line up with TRBD2. The V gene's germline CDR1 is LGHNA and CDR2 YNFKEQ. The CDR3 runs 19 residues. V lost 4 bases, J lost 3 bases, and 10 bases stayed unmatched.